Listed below are T cell receptor beta chains from one sample, sequenced in a study of molecular identifiers for immune sequencing clone quantification. MiXCR was run by TCRdb on the PCR reads, yielding one entry per CDR3 protein. The sample records approximately 590,000 distinct CDR3 sequences, about 25% being singletons. The sequencing sample was made of naive CD8+ T cells from blood, with Jurkat cell RNA spiked in. Receptors originate from a human donor in good health. Some libraries in this study had Jurkat cell RNA spiked in. Each CDR3 is given with its conserved first and last residue. D genes are given only for firm matches. Clone size is not always given. Where it is, it says once, few, many or a class for expanded clones.

V: TRBV25-1
size: -
D: TRBD2
J: TRBJ2-3
CDR3: CASSGPTSGEWNTQYF
DNA: TGTGCCAGCAGTGGCCCTACTAGCGGGGAATGGAATACGCAGTATTTT

V: TRBV2
size: -
D: -
J: TRBJ2-5
CDR3: CASSEEDVFETQYF
DNA: TGTGCCAGCAGTGAGGAGGACGTTTTTGAGACCCAGTACTTC

V: TRBV6-5
size: many
D: -
J: TRBJ1-1
CDR3: CASSYGGEAFF
DNA: TGTGCCAGCAGTTATGGGGGTGAAGCTTTCTTT

V: TRBV6-6
size: -
D: -
J: TRBJ1-4
CDR3: CASSYRGPLFF
DNA: TGTGCCAGCAGTTACCGGGGGCCGCTGTTTTTT

V: TRBV19
size: many
D: -
J: TRBJ1-1
CDR3: CASSPQGGTEAFF
DNA: TGTGCCAGTAGCCCCCAGGGAGGCACTGAAGCTTTCTTT

V: TRBV6-5
size: -
D: TRBD2
J: TRBJ2-7
CDR3: CASSYSVLLAGDPSSYEQYF
DNA: TGTGCCAGCAGTTACTCAGTTTTACTAGCGGGAGACCCGAGCTCCTACGAGCAGTACTTC

V: TRBV20-1
size: -
D: TRBD2
J: TRBJ2-7
CDR3: CSARSLAGSSYEQYF
DNA: TGCAGTGCTAGGTCTCTAGCGGGATCCTCCTACGAGCAGTACTTC

V: TRBV3-1
size: -
D: TRBD1
J: TRBJ2-6
CDR3: CASSQDRGESGADVLTF
DNA: TGTGCCAGCAGCCAGGACAGGGGGGAATCTGGGGCCGACGTCCTGACTTTC

V: TRBV4-3
size: -
D: -
J: TRBJ1-3
CDR3: CASSQDMGSGNTRYF
DNA: TGCGCCAGCAGCCAAGATATGGGGTCTGGAAACACCAGATATTTT

V: TRBV5-1
size: few
D: -
J: TRBJ2-1
CDR3: CASSLYSHNEQFF
DNA: TGCGCCAGCAGCTTGTACTCCCACAATGAGCAGTTCTTC

V: TRBV7-9
size: many
D: TRBD2
J: TRBJ2-7
CDR3: CASSFGNSGSYEQYF
DNA: TGTGCCAGCAGCTTTGGGAATAGCGGGAGCTACGAGCAGTACTTC